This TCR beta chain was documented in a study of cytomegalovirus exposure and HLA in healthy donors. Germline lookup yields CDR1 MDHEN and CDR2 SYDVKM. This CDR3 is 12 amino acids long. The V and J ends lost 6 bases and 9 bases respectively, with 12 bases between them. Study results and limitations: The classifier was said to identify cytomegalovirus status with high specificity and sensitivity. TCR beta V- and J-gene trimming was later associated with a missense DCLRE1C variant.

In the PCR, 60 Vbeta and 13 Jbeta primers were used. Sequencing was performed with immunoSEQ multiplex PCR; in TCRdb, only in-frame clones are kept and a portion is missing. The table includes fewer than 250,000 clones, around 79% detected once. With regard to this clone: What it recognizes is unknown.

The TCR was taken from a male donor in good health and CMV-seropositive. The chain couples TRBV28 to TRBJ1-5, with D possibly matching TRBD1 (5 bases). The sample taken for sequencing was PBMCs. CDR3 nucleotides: TGTGCCAGCAGGCTTTCGGGGGGGCCCCAGCATTTT. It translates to CASRLSGGPQHF.